This T cell receptor (beta chain) was profiled in a study of OX40 agonist ivuxolimab in advanced cancers. Turning to the study itself: Those treated in dose escalation had hepatocellular carcinoma, melanoma, renal cell cancer or head and neck cancer. Study results and caveats: Clones of CD4+ and CD8+ blood T cells grew by week 6 at doses of 0.1 to 3.0 mg/kg. Expanded peripheral T cells had an undetermined antigen specificity. Averaged across samples, CD8+ T cells carried more expanded clones than CD4+ did.

From germline, CDR1 is SGDLS and CDR2 YYNGEE. The V end was cut by 4 bases, the J end by 5 bases, with 13 bases between. The CDR3 is 14 residues long. A word on this clone: Its antigen is not known.

TCRdb keeps only in-frame clones here, not all; method: immunoSEQ multiplex PCR. Counted here are about 60,000 clones, around 84% occurring once; the ten biggest clones make up just under 4%. The sample in question was CD4+ or CD8+ T cells sorted from blood, obtained in a trial of the OX40 agonist ivuxolimab. The receptor was isolated from an adult with an advanced solid tumor such as melanoma, head and neck, liver or kidney cancer. The rearrangement uses TRBV9 and TRBJ2-1; D call uncertain. Here the CDR3 reads CASSISSRDNEQFF. The CDR3 DNA is TGTGCCAGCAGCATCTCCTCCCGGGACAATGAGCAGTTCTTC.